The present T cell receptor beta chain was sequenced within a study of hypomethylating agent response in myelodysplastic syndrome (dated by TCRdb to about 2021). With respect to the entire study: The hypomethylating agent given was azacitidine in 8 of 11 patients and decitabine in 3 of 11 patients. Among the myelodysplastic syndrome patients in the cohort, under 10 were male and 2 were female. Patients had a mean age of approximately 69 +/- 5.7 years, and a diploid cytogenetic profile was the most common. Roughly six patients responded with complete response or hematologic improvement, and four or five patients were non-responders. The mutation found most frequently was TET2, which appeared in about 50% of the 11 patients. Response was defined as complete response or hematologic improvement, and any patient who met neither criterion was considered a non-responder.

Libraries were prepared through the immunoSEQ multiplex PCR assay. Each sample was run at survey resolution as two replicates of about 200 ng apiece, for a total of around 400 ng of DNA. Using multiplex PCR primers aimed at V and J genes, the hsTCRB kit picked up rearranged TCRB sequences in genomic DNA. The CDR3 region was amplified in a first PCR of approximately 30 cycles using the QIAGEN Multiplex PCR Kit. Sample barcodes and Illumina adapters were attached to each replicate during a second PCR lasting seven to eight cycles. A QuantStudio 6 together with the KAPA library quantification kit was used to quantify the pooled libraries. Around 16 pM of pooled libraries was sequenced on an Illumina MiSeq using 156-cycle single-end reads and a 15-cycle index read. In the source study's methods: Of 180,000 or so unique clonotypes, roughly 1.8% were flagged by VDJdb annotation as previously reported viral-epitope-specific clonotypes. The immunoSEQ Data Assistant and immunoSEQ Analyzer converted raw reads into normalized, annotated TCRB repertoires. Clonotypes were analyzed with BioAnalyzer and version 0.6.5 of the immunarch R package. Before richness was estimated, every repertoire was downsampled to match the clone count of the smallest repertoire. Fisher's exact tests classified clonotypes as expanded, contracted or novel, with novel meaning zero frequency before treatment. Significantly changed CDR3 beta sequences were clustered with GLIPH2 at simulation_depth=1000 and kmer_min_depth=3, and CDR3s shorter than five residues were left out. TCRdb carries this immuneACCESS record with in-frame sequences only. Its versions omit some clonotypes, under half of them owing to an unresolved V gene in the studies checked, with the rest unexplained. V and J calls and clone size come straight from that table; D and trimming were deduced from the DNA. The sample table lists thousands of clones, roughly 82% of them with a count of one. About a quarter of the sample is taken by the ten largest.

A note on this clone: It lacks a known antigen. There are no base qualities to consult, and no much larger clone falls within one base.

Overall study outcomes, separate from this receptor: Possible recognition of novel MDS antigens by the shared GLIPH2 clusters was not confirmed, and experimental validation of that possible recognition is needed. The healthy control donors were not matched in age to the MDS patients, and this mismatch could have affected the comparison between MDS and healthy donors. Richness, rarefaction diversity and clonality did not change significantly after hypomethylating agent treatment, across all patients or within response groups. Novel clonotypes appeared more often in responders, whereas non-responders had more contracted clonotypes after treatment. Only roughly twelve patients were analyzed, making the cohort small.

V trim: 6 bases; J trim: 3 bases; unmatched bases: 13. The CDR3 covers 16 residues, taking in both the cysteine and the phenylalanine. CDR3 DNA only is kept here, 48 bases in frame from base 1. The germline V gene gives CDR1 as SGHTA and CDR2 as FQGNSA. T-cell subsets were not sorted, so the analysis was performed on bulk bone marrow. Bone marrow from 11 myelodysplastic syndrome patients was immunosequenced for TCR beta CDR3 regions before and after hypomethylating agent therapy. To track the repertoire longitudinally, every patient provided one baseline bone marrow along with two to three bone marrows taken at different post-treatment timepoints. Genomic DNA was extracted from whole bone marrow, and quality was checked by TapeStation, NanoDrop OneC and PicoGreen assays.

The source is a human donor with myelodysplastic syndrome. The source material was bone marrow, sampled before or after starting hypomethylating agent treatment for myelodysplastic syndrome (not recorded which). Recombination joined TRBV7-2 with TRBJ2-7; 8 bases in the middle match TRBD1. For the CDR3, the sequence is CASSQSTGTGDYEQYF. The nucleotides read TGTGCCAGCAGTCAAAGCACCGGGACAGGCGACTACGAGCAGTACTTC.